These T cell receptor beta chains were read from a single sample in a study of blood T cell repertoires in COVID-19. Clones were sequenced by immunoSEQ multiplex PCR, and TCRdb holds only the in-frame ones, with some missing. The sample includes over 95,000 clones, about 90% of them seen just once. The sequenced sample consisted of peripheral blood. The receptors here all came from a woman between 50 and 59 years old with acute or convalescent COVID-19. Each CDR3 is given with its conserved first and last residue. A D gene is named only where the DNA matches it firmly. A row's size may be missing; if present it is once, few, many or a size class.

TRBV2,-,TRBJ1-1,-,16,TGTGCCAGCAGTGAAGCCGGCAGGACTCCGAACACTGAAGCTTTCTTT,CASSEAGRTPNTEAFF
TRBV5-8,TRBD1,TRBJ1-2,-,14,TGTGCCAGCAGCTTGGGGGACAGGGTGGCCGGCTACACCTTC,CASSLGDRVAGYTF
TRBV6-5,-,TRBJ1-1,-,16,TGTGCCAGCAGTTACTCGAAGGTACAGGGAGACTCTGAAGCTTTCTTT,CASSYSKVQGDSEAFF
TRBV10-3,TRBD1,TRBJ1-6,-,16,TGTGCCATCAGTGAGTTCGGACAGGGGGGAAATTCACCCCTCCACTTT,CAISEFGQGGNSPLHF
TRBV18,TRBD1,TRBJ1-5,once,15,TGTGCCAGCTCACCTCAGACAGGGATCAATCAGCCCCAGCATTTT,CASSPQTGINQPQHF
TRBV3-1/TRBV3-2,TRBD2,TRBJ2-5,-,17,TGTGCCAGCAGCCAAGGAATAACAAGCGGGAGGGTCGAGACCCAGTACTTC,CASSQGITSGRVETQYF
TRBV18,TRBD1,TRBJ1-6,once,14,TGTGCCAGCTCACCACGGGACAGGGATTCACCCCTCCACTTT,CASSPRDRDSPLHF
TRBV6-5,-,TRBJ1-4,-,14,TGTGCCAGCAGTCCACAGGTCCGAAATGAAAAACTGTTTTTT,CASSPQVRNEKLFF
TRBV4-1,TRBD2,TRBJ2-3,once,17,TGCGCCAGCAGCCTCGTCGGGCGGGAGCGGGGCCCAGATACGCAGTATTTT,CASSLVGRERGPDTQYF
TRBV7-9,TRBD1,TRBJ2-1,-,16,TGTGCCAGCAGCTCCCGAGGGAACAGGGGTTTGGATGAGCAGTTCTTC,CASSSRGNRGLDEQFF
TRBV28,-,TRBJ2-7,-,17,TGTGCCAGCAGTCCCCAACTGGCAAAGGACTTTATCTACGAGCAGTACTTC,CASSPQLAKDFIYEQYF
TRBV15,-,TRBJ2-7,-,14,TGTGCCACCAGCAGAGCCAGATATTCCTACGAGCAGTACTTC,CATSRARYSYEQYF
TRBV5-1,TRBD2,TRBJ2-3,-,16,TGCGCCAGCAGCTTGTTTCCAGCGGGGGGCACAGATACGCAGTATTTT,CASSLFPAGGTDTQYF
TRBV4-2,TRBD2,TRBJ2-3,-,18,TGTGCCAGCAGCCAAGCCATCCTGGCTAGCGGGGTAGCAGATACGCAGTATTTT,CASSQAILASGVADTQYF
TRBV6-5,-,TRBJ1-1,-,14,TGTGCCAGCAGTCCATTTAACGGAGGAACTGAAGCTTTCTTT,CASSPFNGGTEAFF
TRBV24-1,TRBD1,TRBJ2-1,-,15,TGTGCCACCAGTGACCCGGGACAGGGATACAATGAGCAGTTCTTC,CATSDPGQGYNEQFF
TRBV11-2,TRBD1,TRBJ1-2,-,13,TGTGCCAGCAGCAGGCCAGGGGGACGAGGCTACACCTTC,CASSRPGGRGYTF
TRBV18,TRBD1,TRBJ2-7,-,16,TGTGCCAGCTCACCACCAACGGGACAGTGGGCCTACGAGCAGTACTTC,CASSPPTGQWAYEQYF
TRBV9,-,TRBJ1-2,-,14,TGTGCCAGCAGCCTCGGGGGGCGTGACTATGGCTACACCTTC,CASSLGGRDYGYTF
TRBV30,TRBD1,TRBJ1-6,-,13,TGTGCCGGACAGGACAGGGTGGTTTCACCCCTCCACTTT,CAGQDRVVSPLHF
TRBV30,-,TRBJ2-5,-,16,TGTGCCTGGAGTGTACAGGTAAAGCGGGCACAAGAGACCCAGTACTTC,CAWSVQVKRAQETQYF
TRBV30,TRBD2,TRBJ2-1,-,14,TGTGCCTGTTCGGGGGGACTTGGGGGTGGTGAGCAGTTCTTC,CACSGGLGGGEQFF
TRBV10-3,TRBD1,TRBJ1-6,-,13,TGTGCCATCACCCAGGGGGTAAATTCACCCCTCCACTTT,CAITQGVNSPLHF
TRBV13,-,TRBJ1-1,-,14,TGTGCCAGCAGTCCTAGGGGTGTTAACACTGAAGCTTTCTTT,CASSPRGVNTEAFF
TRBV13,TRBD2,TRBJ2-7,-,13,TGTGCCAGCAAACTAGCGGGGTCCTACGAGCAGTACTTC,CASKLAGSYEQYF
TRBV19,TRBD1,TRBJ1-5,-,12,TGTGCCAGTAGTATACCCAGGGGGTCCCAGCATTTT,CASSIPRGSQHF
TRBV11-2,-,TRBJ1-1,-,15,TGTGCCAGCAGCTTCCTGACCCTCACTAGGGCTGAAGCTTTCTTT,CASSFLTLTRAEAFF
TRBV5-1,TRBD2,TRBJ2-5,-,17,TGCGCCAGCAGCTTTTGGACTAGCGGGGTGTCCTACGAGACCCAGTACTTC,CASSFWTSGVSYETQYF
TRBV19,-,TRBJ1-6,-,16,TGTGCCAGTAGTATTGCAGAGGCGGACTATAATTCACCCCTCCACTTT,CASSIAEADYNSPLHF